This T cell receptor (beta chain) is drawn from a study of shared clonotypes between healthy human individuals. Remarks on this clone: Its antigen is undetermined.

Study results and limitations: Clonotype sharing across donors was expected to vary with sequencing depth. Larger estimated richness was generally seen in naive subsets than in memory subsets. Shared across a few donors were roughly 5% of the naive CD4 clonotypes.

It was into CD45RA+ naive and CD45RA-negative memory subsets that the CD4+ cells were split. Here immunoSEQ multiplex PCR was the method, and the copy in TCRdb shows in-frame clones only, minus some. Of about 1.1 million clones in the sample, approximately 75% are singletons; the top ten hold almost 0.9%. V was clipped by 3 bases and J by 1 base, with 9 bases between them. The CDR3 is 14 residues long. From germline, CDR1 is MDHEN and CDR2 SYDVKM. The receptor's source is a young man in good health. Some clones in this sample may be carry-over from other donors' samples. The source material was memory CD4+ T cells from PBMCs. Regarding subset: CD45RA-negative fraction. The rearrangement uses TRBV28 and TRBJ1-1, with D unresolved. The CDR3 loop is CASSFGARNTEAFF. CDR3 bases: TGTGCCAGCAGTTTCGGTGCGCGGAACACTGAAGCTTTCTTT.